This T cell receptor beta chain is drawn from a study of T cells in Graves' hyperthyroidism and ophthalmopathy. Ophthalmopathy cases scored 3 or more on the Clinical Activity Score and 4 or more on NOSPECS grade, with duration below 3 months. Germline CDR1 MNHEY, CDR2 SMNVEV (reference sequence). This CDR3 region has 14 residues. Trimming took 8 bases from V and 3 from J, leaving 16 bases between them. Amplification of TCR beta CDR3 regions was performed using RNA transcripts as template. HTBI primers were the set used in a first-round RT-PCR of the TCR CDR3. TCRdb called the multiplex PCR reads again in MiXCR, with one record for every CDR3 protein. Of about half a million distinct CDR3 sequences listed, around a quarter were seen once; the top ten hold 11%.

The TCR comes from a woman younger than 45 with Graves' ophthalmopathy. This chain links TRBV27 with TRBJ1-1; D remains ambiguous. The specimen sequenced was blood. CDR3 coding DNA: TGTGCCAGCGGAGTGGCGCCCTGGGACACTGAAGCTTTCTTT. Protein product: CASGVAPWDTEAFF.